The rows below give T cell receptor beta chains drawn from one sample of a study of neurological immune-mediated disorders. TCRdb used MiXCR to reprocess the 5' RACE reads, holding one entry per CDR3 protein. The sample gives 84,000 or so distinct CDR3 sequences, 3.5% to 4.5% of which show up once; over 5.5% is in the top ten. Input material: PBMCs. These receptors originate from a woman aged 55-70 years with multiple sclerosis. CDR3s include the opening cysteine and the closing phenylalanine or tryptophan. A D gene is named only where the DNA matches it firmly. A clone size is listed for some rows: how often the clone was seen (once, few, many), or a class if it is expanded.

v_gene	abundance	j_gene	d_gene	CDR3aa	CDR3nt
TRBV7-2	many	TRBJ1-2	TRBD1	CASSAYRGAGYTF	TGTGCCAGCAGCGCTTACAGGGGTGCTGGCTACACCTTC
TRBV7-2	many	TRBJ2-7	TRBD1	CASSLDRGPYEQYF	TGTGCCAGCAGCTTAGACAGGGGCCCCTACGAGCAGTACTTC
TRBV9	many	TRBJ2-3	TRBD1	CASSVGQGGTDTQYF	TGTGCCAGCAGCGTAGGACAGGGGGGCACAGATACGCAGTATTTT
TRBV6-5	many	TRBJ2-1	TRBD2	CASSYQLAGTNNEQFF	TGTGCCAGCAGTTACCAACTAGCGGGGACAAACAATGAGCAGTTCTTC
TRBV20-1	many	TRBJ2-3	-	CSASATTGTSTDTQYF	TGCAGTGCTAGCGCCACGACCGGGACTAGCACAGATACGCAGTATTTT
TRBV5-1	many	TRBJ1-2	-	CASSPRGANYGYTF	TGCGCCAGCAGCCCGAGGGGAGCTAACTATGGCTACACCTTC
TRBV12-3/TRBV12-4	many	TRBJ2-7	-	CASNRGPGSYEQYF	TGTGCCAGCAACCGAGGGCCGGGCTCCTACGAGCAGTACTTC
TRBV7-2	many	TRBJ1-5	TRBD1	CASNQGGAGNQPQHF	TGTGCCAGCAACCAGGGGGGCGCAGGCAATCAGCCCCAGCATTTT
TRBV29-1	many	TRBJ2-7	TRBD1	CSVGRTGVIYEQYF	TGCAGCGTTGGGAGGACAGGGGTCATCTACGAGCAGTACTTC
TRBV20-1	many	TRBJ1-2	-	CSAGQDYGYTF	TGCAGTGCCGGACAAGACTATGGCTACACCTTC
TRBV12-3/TRBV12-4	many	TRBJ1-4	-	CASRQGRLNEKLFF	TGTGCCAGCAGGCAGGGAAGACTTAATGAAAAACTGTTTTTT
TRBV24-1	many	TRBJ1-3	TRBD1	CATSDPTPGGGRNTIYF	TGTGCCACCAGTGATCCCACCCCAGGGGGCGGACGAAACACCATATATTTT
TRBV20-1	many	TRBJ2-5	-	CSAPRRGIRGETQYF	TGCAGTGCCCCCCGCAGAGGTATCCGGGGAGAGACCCAGTACTTC
TRBV7-9	many	TRBJ2-2	-	CASITDGFEGELFF	TGTGCCAGCATCACCGACGGGTTCGAGGGGGAGCTGTTTTTT
TRBV3-1	many	TRBJ1-2	-	CASSYGDGNYGYTF	TGTGCCAGCAGCTATGGGGATGGGAACTATGGCTACACCTTC
TRBV5-1	many	TRBJ1-4	-	CASSLEGGATNEKLFF	TGCGCCAGCAGCTTGGAAGGGGGAGCTACTAATGAAAAACTGTTTTTT
TRBV6-5	many	TRBJ1-1	TRBD1	CASSPPGGFIAFF	TGTGCCAGCAGTCCCCCAGGGGGTTTCATAGCTTTCTTT
TRBV5-1	many	TRBJ2-3	TRBD1	CASSLGTGRDTQYF	TGCGCCAGCAGCTTGGGGACAGGGAGAGATACGCAGTATTTT
TRBV7-6	many	TRBJ2-7	TRBD1	CASRPTGGYEQYF	TGTGCCAGCAGGCCAACAGGGGGCTACGAGCAGTACTTC
TRBV7-8	many	TRBJ1-1	TRBD1	CASSKSPGTGVNTEAFF	TGTGCCAGCAGCAAAAGTCCCGGGACAGGTGTGAACACTGAAGCTTTCTTT
TRBV20-1	-	TRBJ2-5	-	CSASDAASARQETQYF	TGCAGTGCTAGTGATGCTGCTAGCGCCAGACAAGAGACCCAGTACTTC
TRBV5-1	many	TRBJ2-5	-	CASSPLPRETQYF	TGCGCCAGCAGCCCTCTACCCCGGGAGACCCAGTACTTC
TRBV11-2	many	TRBJ2-5	TRBD2	CASSLGGAGDPQETQYF	TGTGCCAGCAGCTTAGGCGGGGCGGGGGACCCACAAGAGACCCAGTACTTC
TRBV20-1	many	TRBJ2-7	-	CSADDVGGYEQYF	TGCAGTGCTGATGACGTTGGGGGGTACGAGCAGTACTTC
TRBV28	many	TRBJ2-5	TRBD2	CASNPGGPKTQYF	TGTGCCAGCAACCCGGGGGGGCCGAAGACCCAGTACTTC
TRBV5-1	many	TRBJ2-5	TRBD2	CASSPGTSSSQETQYF	TGCGCCAGCAGCCCCGGGACTAGCTCAAGCCAAGAGACCCAGTACTTC